Shown below are 6 T cell receptor beta chains from a single sample sequenced in a study of identifying expanded T cells in peripheral blood. The table came from immunoSEQ multiplex PCR; TCRdb's copy has only in-frame clones and leaves some out. Counted here are about 100,000 clones, about 90% occurring once; the ten biggest clones make up more than 5.5%. Material: blood. Receptor source: a person between 18 and 75 years old in good health.

V is TRBV27 and J is TRBJ2-1; 7 bases align to TRBD2. This CDR3 is built from 14 residues. Trimming at V came to 6 bases and at J to 5 bases, leaving 7 bases not matched to a gene. Germline loops: CDR1 MNHEY, CDR2 SMNVEV (reference sequence). The CDR3 sequence: CASSRAGVNNEQFF. The CDR3 DNA reads TGTGCCAGCAGCAGGGCGGGAGTTAACAATGAGCAGTTCTTC.

V and J are TRBV4-1 and TRBJ1-1; 10 bases line up with TRBD1. This CDR3 spans 16 amino acids. V trimming: 0 bases; J trimming: 6 bases; junction bases outside the gene matches: 7. The germline CDR1 and CDR2 sequences are MGHRA and YSYEKL. The CDR3: CASSQESTGGAAEAFF. CDR3 DNA sequence: TGCGCCAGCAGCCAAGAGTCGACAGGGGGCGCCGCTGAAGCTTTCTTT.

The chain uses TRBV11-3 and TRBJ1-2; D unresolved. Germline-derived CDR1 and CDR2 are SGHNT and YENEEA. The CDR3 is 13 amino acids. Trimming removed 5 bases from V and 1 base from J, with 8 bases in between. CDR3 coding DNA: TGTGCCAGCAGCCTGACCGATAACTATGGCTACACCTTC. The encoded protein is CASSLTDNYGYTF.

This clone was picked up one time. The chain carries TRBV7-8 and TRBJ2-2; 7 bases match TRBD1. The V gene end was trimmed by 1 base and the J gene end by 4 bases; junction bases not matched to a gene: 15. The CDR3 is 19 residues long. Per germline, CDR1 SGHVS and CDR2 FQNEAQ. The CDR3: CASSLGRTERSGGTGELFF. DNA of the CDR3: TGTGCCAGCAGCTTAGGTAGGACCGAGCGGTCAGGGGGCACCGGGGAGCTGTTTTTT. Full variable domain (remainder filled in from reference TRBV7-8 and TRBJ2-2): GAGVSQSPRYKVAKRGQDVALRCDPISGHVSLFWYQQALGQGPEFLTYFQNEAQLDKSGLPSDRFFAERPEGSVSTLKIQRTQQEDSAVYLCASSLGRTERSGGTGELFFGEGSRLTVL.

The CDR3 is CASRSGGPLETQYF. The DNA of the CDR3 is TGTGCCAGTAGGTCAGGGGGACCGCTGGAGACCCAGTACTTC. The genes are TRBV19 and TRBJ2-5; 7 positions agree with TRBD1. The germline V gene has CDR1 LNHDA and CDR2 SQIVND (reference sequence). There are 14 residues in the CDR3. The V gene end was trimmed by 6 bases and the J gene end by 5 bases; junction bases not matched to a gene: 9.

The chain has TRBV27 and TRBJ2-7; tentative D call: TRBD1 (5 bases). CDR1 and CDR2 (germline): MNHEY, SMNVEV (reference sequence). The CDR3 consists of 12 residues. Trimming removed 2 bases from V and 7 bases from J, with 9 bases in between. CDR3 nucleotide sequence: TGTGCCAGCAGTTTAGCGGCAGGGGAGCAGTACTTC. Amino acid sequence: CASSLAAGEQYF.